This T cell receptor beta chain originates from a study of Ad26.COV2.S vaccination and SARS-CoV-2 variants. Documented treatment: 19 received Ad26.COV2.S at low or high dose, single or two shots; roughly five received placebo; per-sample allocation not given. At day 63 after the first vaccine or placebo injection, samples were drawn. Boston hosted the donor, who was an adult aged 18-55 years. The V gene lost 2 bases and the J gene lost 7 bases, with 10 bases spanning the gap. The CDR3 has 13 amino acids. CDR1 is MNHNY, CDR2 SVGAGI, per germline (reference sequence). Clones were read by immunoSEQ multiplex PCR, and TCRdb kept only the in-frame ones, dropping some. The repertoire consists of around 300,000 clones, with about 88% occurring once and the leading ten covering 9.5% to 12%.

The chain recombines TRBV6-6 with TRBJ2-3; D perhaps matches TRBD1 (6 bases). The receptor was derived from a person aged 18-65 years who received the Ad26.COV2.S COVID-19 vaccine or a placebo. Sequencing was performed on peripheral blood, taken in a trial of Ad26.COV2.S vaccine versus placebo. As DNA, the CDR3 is TGTGCCAGCAGTTACCCTACAGGGCATACGCAGTATTTT. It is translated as CASSYPTGHTQYF.